The next 8 T cell receptor beta chains were all read from a single sample in a study of blood T cell repertoires in COVID-19. Profiled with immunoSEQ multiplex PCR; TCRdb holds only in-frame clones, not every one. The sample consists of a few hundred thousand clones, 75% to 90% of them appearing once. Specimen: PBMCs or T cells enriched from blood (not recorded which). The receptors derive from a man aged 25 to 40 who had recovered from COVID-19.

This chain uses TRBV24-1 with TRBJ2-1; possible D gene TRBD1, 5 bases. This CDR3 contains 16 residues. The V gene lost 7 bases and the J gene lost 5 bases, with 20 bases spanning the gap. CDR1 and CDR2 (germline): KGHDR, SFDVKD. The DNA for the CDR3 is TGTGCCACCAGCCCCTCTACCCAGGGATGGGACAATGAGCAGTTCTTC. Amino acid sequence: CATSPSTQGWDNEQFF.

The rearrangement links TRBV11-2 to TRBJ2-7, with D possibly TRBD1 on 5 matching bases. The CDR3 runs to 18 residues. CDR1 and CDR2 from the germline V gene are SGHAT and FQNNGV. Trimming removed 4 bases from V and 5 bases from J, with 27 bases in between. This CDR3 reads CASSSPSGSRPLGHEQYF. The CDR3 nucleotides are TGTGCCAGCAGCTCTCCCTCCGGGTCTAGGCCTTTGGGGCACGAGCAGTACTTC.

The rearrangement joins TRBV3-1 (or the pseudogene TRBV3-2) to TRBJ1-3; D ambiguous. In germline, CDR1 is LGHDT, CDR2 YNNKEL (reference sequence). There are 15 residues in the CDR3. The germline V and J ends were trimmed by 4 bases and 4 bases, with 14 bases remaining between them. CDR3 region: CASSLFSGSGNTIYF. CDR3 DNA: TGTGCCAGCAGCCTGTTCTCCGGTTCCGGAAACACCATATATTTT.

The chain uses TRBV9 and TRBJ1-1, with 11 bases identical to TRBD1. Germline V gene data show CDR1 as SGDLS and CDR2 as YYNGEE. CDR3 length: 16 amino acids. Trimming at V came to 4 bases and at J to 5 bases, leaving 10 bases not matched to a gene. The CDR3 protein is CASSPRTGGRRTEAFF. The CDR3 region has the DNA TGTGCCAGCAGCCCGAGGACAGGGGGCAGGAGGACTGAAGCTTTCTTT.

V gene TRBV5-1 combines with J gene TRBJ2-7; no reliable D call. The CDR3 is made up of 14 amino acids. The V end was cut by 0 bases, the J end by 3 bases, with 10 bases between. Germline lookup yields CDR1 SGHRS and CDR2 YFSETQ. The CDR3 here is CASSLVPENYEQYF. The CDR3 coding sequence is TGCGCCAGCAGCTTGGTGCCGGAGAACTACGAGCAGTACTTC.

This chain joins TRBV2 and TRBJ2-7; the D gene is possibly TRBD1 (6 bases). CDR1 and CDR2 from the germline V gene are SNHLY and FYNNEI. CDR3 length: 18 amino acids. Trimming removed 3 bases from V and 0 bases from J, with 21 bases in between. The DNA of the CDR3 is TGTGCCAGCAGTGATTGGGTCAGGGGCTCCTTAAGCTCCTACGAGCAGTACTTC. Translating gives CASSDWVRGSLSSYEQYF.

The chain employs TRBV18 and TRBJ2-3; possible D gene TRBD1, 6 bases. Germline V gene sequence: CDR1 KGHSH, CDR2 LQKENI. V lost 4 bases to trimming and J lost 3 bases, with 11 bases between them. This CDR3 spans 14 amino acids. CDR3 sequence: CASSRAGETDTQYF. The CDR3 region has the DNA TGTGCCAGCTCACGGGCAGGGGAAACAGATACGCAGTATTTT.

This clone has only one observation. The chain recombines TRBV28 with TRBJ2-1, with 10 nucleotides matching TRBD2. Trimming took 5 bases from V and 7 from J; bases not matched to a gene: 8. The CDR3 runs to 15 residues. The germline CDR1 and CDR2 sequences are MDHEN and SYDVKM. The CDR3 nucleotides read TGTGCCAGCAGTATGCCGGGACTAGCGCTGAATGAGCAGTTCTTC. Protein sequence: CASSMPGLALNEQFF.